This T cell receptor beta chain was sequenced in a study of blood T cell repertoires in COVID-19. This clone appeared once. The germline V gene encodes CDR1 LNHDA and CDR2 SQIVND (reference sequence). Trimming shortened V by 1 base and J by 2 bases, and 9 bases separated the two germline ends. The CDR3 is made up of 15 amino acids. Profiling relied on immunoSEQ multiplex PCR, and the TCRdb table lists in-frame clones only, not all of them. Here the sample spans fewer than 450,000 clones, about 93% being singletons. This TCR derives from a woman younger than 30 who had recovered from COVID-19. V and J are TRBV19 and TRBJ2-1, with D possibly matching TRBD2 (6 bases). Input material: peripheral blood. CDR3: CASSIAGVPYNEQFF. The DNA of the CDR3 is TGTGCCAGTAGTATAGCGGGAGTGCCCTACAATGAGCAGTTCTTC. The full variable domain, in which reference TRBV19 and TRBJ2-1 provide the parts outside the CDR3, is DGGITQSPKYLFRKEGQNVTLSCEQNLNHDAMYWYRQDPGQGLRLIYYSQIVNDFQKGDIAEGYSVSREKKESFPLTVTSAQKNPTAFYLCASSIAGVPYNEQFFGPGTRLTVL.